Listed here are 15 T cell receptor beta chains from one sample, sequenced in a study of vaccination and CD4 T cells after COVID-19. Sequencing of DNA taken from cultured CD4+ T cells relied on the Oncomine TCR Beta short-read assay. TCRdb fed the PCR reads into MiXCR, producing one record per CDR3 protein. The data contain nearly 20,000 distinct CDR3 sequences, over 60% of them singletons. Treatment meaning: roughly 10-day PBMC culture with coronavirus spike peptide pools or control peptides (ViraFEST assay). Their specific antigens are unknown. Sequencing used CD4+ T cells from blood, cultured in vitro, obtained after SARS-CoV-2 vaccination. These receptors came from a human donor who received a COVID-19 vaccine.

The CDR3 DNA follows: TGTGCCAGCAGCCAAGTCCTATCCGGGACAGTAAACTATGGCTACACCTTC. It yields the protein CASSQVLSGTVNYGYTF. The chain combines TRBV14 with TRBJ1-2; 7 bases match TRBD1. Germline loops: CDR1 SGHDN, CDR2 FVKESK. This CDR3 spans 17 amino acids. J gave up 2 bases and V 1 base, and 10 bases lay outside the gene matches. The full variable domain, completed using reference TRBV14 and TRBJ1-2, is EAGVTQFPSHSVIEKGQTVTLRCDPISGHDNLYWYRRVMGKEIKFLLHFVKESKQDESGMPNNRFLAERTGGTYSTLKVQPAELEDSGVYFCASSQVLSGTVNYGYTFGSGTRLTVV.

The genes are TRBV6-1 and TRBJ2-7; D uncertain. Trimming took 7 bases from V and 1 from J, leaving 17 bases between them. The CDR3 extends over 15 amino acids. CDR1 is MNHNS and CDR2 is SASEGT in the germline V gene. CDR3 sequence: CASTPAGWKSYEQYF. The DNA of the CDR3 is TGTGCCAGCACCCCTGCCGGGTGGAAATCCTACGAGCAGTACTTC.

The chain links TRBV20-1 to TRBJ1-2; D gene unclear. Between the trimmed V and J ends, which lost 0 bases and 4 bases, there was a span of 12 bases. CDR1 DFQATT and CDR2 SNEGSKA come from the germline V gene (reference sequence). The CDR3 has 14 residues. CDR3 nucleotide sequence: TGCAGTGCTAGAGAAAGATGGCCGAGCTATGGCTACACCTTC. The encoded protein is CSARERWPSYGYTF.

The chain is built from TRBV6-1 and TRBJ1-6; D gene uncertain. V was clipped by 5 bases and J by 13 bases, with 12 bases between them. The CDR3 loop spans 12 amino acids. CDR1 and CDR2 (germline): MNHNS, SASEGT. The CDR3 here is CASSRASQPLHF. CDR3 in DNA: TGTGCCAGCAGTCGTGCCAGCCAGCCCCTCCACTTT.

J is TRBJ1-2 and V is TRBV7-9; D unclear. The CDR3 covers 12 residues. From germline, CDR1 is SEHNR and CDR2 FQNEAQ (reference sequence). V lost 3 bases to trimming and J lost 4 bases, with 6 bases between them. CDR3: CASSFKIYGYTF. In DNA form, the CDR3 reads TGTGCCAGCAGCTTTAAGATCTATGGCTACACCTTC.

The chain joins TRBV10-1 to TRBJ1-2; D not resolved. This CDR3 is built from 9 residues. Germline-derived CDR1 and CDR2 are WNHNN and SYGVQD (reference sequence). The V gene lost 6 bases and the J gene lost 7 bases, with 3 bases spanning the gap. CDR3 DNA sequence: TGCGCCAGCAGGGGTGGCTACACCTTC. Translation: CASRGGYTF.

The gene calls are TRBV21-1 and TRBJ1-1. TRBV21-1 is designated a pseudogene. This CDR3 is 15 amino acids long. The CDR3 sequence is CASSKRGDGNTEAFF. DNA for the CDR3: TGTGCCAGCAGCAAACGGGGAGACGGGAACACTGAAGCTTTCTTT.

This clonotype came up once. The V and J genes are TRBV19 and TRBJ1-5; D not certain. The V end was cut by 6 bases, the J end by 2 bases, with 8 bases between. Per the germline V gene, CDR1 is LNHDA and CDR2 is SQIVND (reference sequence). This CDR3 region has 13 residues. CDR3 coding DNA: TGTGCCAGTAGGGGCTTTGGCAATCAGCCCCAGCATTTT. Protein: CASRGFGNQPQHF.

The chain uses TRBV25-1 and TRBJ1-5; the D gene is possibly TRBD1 (6 bases). V was pared by 4 bases and J by 1 base, with 17 bases between. The CDR3 is 17 residues long. Looked up from germline, CDR1 is MGHDK and CDR2 is SYGVNS. Here the CDR3 DNA reads TGTGCCAGCAGTGCTGGTGGGGGGCTTCGAAGCAATCAGCCCCAGCATTTT. As protein: CASSAGGGLRSNQPQHF.

This chain joins TRBV12-3 or TRBV12-4 and TRBJ1-1; TRBD1 might be the D (5 bases). The ends were cut back, 5 bases at V and 2 bases at J, with 18 bases in the middle. The CDR3 totals 16 residues. For the CDR3, the DNA is TGTGCCAGCAGTCCCTTCCCAGGGAAGGATAACACTGAAGCTTTCTTT. Amino acid sequence: CASSPFPGKDNTEAFF.

The V and J genes are TRBV12-3 or TRBV12-4 and TRBJ2-3; 7 bases line up with TRBD2. The CDR3 is 15 residues long. V lost 3 bases, J lost 2 bases, and 5 bases stayed unmatched. The CDR3 coding sequence is TGTGCCAGCAGTTTGGGGACTACTCTCACAGATACGCAGTATTTT. Protein sequence: CASSLGTTLTDTQYF.

The V and J genes are TRBV21-1 and TRBJ1-1. TRBV21-1 is noted as a pseudogene. This CDR3 has 16 residues. This chain's CDR3 is CASSKAGGVMNTEAFF. In nucleotides, the CDR3 is TGTGCCAGCAGCAAAGCAGGAGGGGTGATGAACACTGAAGCTTTCTTT.

This clonotype occurred a few times. This rearrangement joins TRBV20-1 to TRBJ1-2, with a tentative D call TRBD1 (5 bases). CDR3 length: 15 residues. V was trimmed by 0 bases and J by 4 bases, leaving 15 bases between them. Germline V CDR1 and CDR2: DFQATT, SNEGSKA (reference sequence). CDR3 amino acids: CSARDLQPGSYGYTF. In DNA form, the CDR3 reads TGCAGTGCTAGAGATCTACAACCAGGGAGCTATGGCTACACCTTC.

This chain uses TRBV5-4 with TRBJ2-7; 8 nucleotides align to TRBD2. There are 15 residues in the CDR3. Germline V gene sequence: CDR1 SGHNT, CDR2 YYREEE (reference sequence). V dropped 2 bases and J dropped 3; count of bases not matched to a gene: 7. DNA of the CDR3: TGTGCCAGCAGCTTCGGGAGGGTAGCCGTCTACGAGCAGTACTTC. Amino acid sequence: CASSFGRVAVYEQYF.

A single count supports this clonotype. The V call is TRBV2, the J call TRBJ2-5, with TRBD1 as a possible D gene (6 bases). Trimming took 1 base from V and 9 from J, leaving 15 bases between them. The CDR3 length is 14 residues. CDR1 SNHLY and CDR2 FYNNEI come from the germline V gene. In DNA form, the CDR3 reads TGTGCCAGCAGTGAAGTTAACAGGGTGTCGGCCCAGTACTTC. Translated, it gives CASSEVNRVSAQYF. Full variable domain (outside the CDR3, taken from reference TRBV2 and TRBJ2-5): EPEVTQTPSHQVTQMGQEVILRCVPISNHLYFYWYRQILGQKVEFLVSFYNNEISEKSEIFDDQFSVERPDGSNFTLKIRSTKLEDSAMYFCASSEVNRVSAQYFGPGTRLLVL.